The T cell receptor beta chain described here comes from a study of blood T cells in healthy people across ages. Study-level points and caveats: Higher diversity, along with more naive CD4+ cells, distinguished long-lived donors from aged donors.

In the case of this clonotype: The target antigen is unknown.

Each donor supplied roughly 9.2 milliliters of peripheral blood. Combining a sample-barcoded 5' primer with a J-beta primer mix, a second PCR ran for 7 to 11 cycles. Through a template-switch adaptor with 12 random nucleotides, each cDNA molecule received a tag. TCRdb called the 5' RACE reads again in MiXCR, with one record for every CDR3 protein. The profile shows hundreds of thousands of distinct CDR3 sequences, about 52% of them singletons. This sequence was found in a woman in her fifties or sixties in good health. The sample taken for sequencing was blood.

The CDR3: CASSSPGSQLQETQYF. In DNA, the CDR3 is TGTGCCAGCAGTTCCCCCGGATCCCAACTCCAAGAGACCCAGTACTTC. This rearrangement joins TRBV28 to TRBJ2-4; D unresolved. The end of the DNA aligns better with TRBJ2-5, so the J call may be wrong. Germline V gene lookup returns CDR1 MDHEN and CDR2 SYDVKM. CDR3 size: 16 residues.